The rows below give T cell receptor beta chains drawn from one sample of a study of vaccination effects on CD4 cells after COVID-19. Their cognate antigens are unknown. Data came from immunoSEQ multiplex PCR; TCRdb stores just in-frame clones and leaves some out. The data contain 65,000 to 75,000 clones, just under 75% of them singletons. Sequenced here: CD4+ T cells from PBMCs cultured with HCoV-229E spike peptides, sampled after COVID-19 vaccination. These receptors were obtained from a human donor who received a COVID-19 vaccine. The conserved cysteine and the conserved F or W are not part of the CDR3 here.

>TRBV2|TRBJ2-3
ASSPPYTDTQY
>TRBV6-4|TRBJ1-1
ASSVRGGTEAF
>TRBV5-1|TRBJ1-1
ASSFTENTEAF
>TRBV15|TRBJ1-1
ATGQGSGTEAF
>TRBV12-2|TRBJ2-5
AMGWDREETQY
>TRBV6-1|TRBJ1-2
ASSEVAGGGYGYT
>TRBV2|TRBJ1-4
ASRDSPGGLF
>TRBV11-2|TRBJ1-1
ASSSQHRGHTEAF
>TRBV5-6|TRBJ1-2
ASRLRAGIYGYT
>TRBV4-1|TRBJ1-5
ASSQGLDRVWQPQH
>TRBV6-5|TRBJ2-1
ASRGWGGTYNEQF
>TRBV18|TRBJ2-2
ASSPLGMDPGELF
>TRBV13|TRBJ1-6
ASSRAALLNSPLH
>TRBV28|TRBJ1-2
ASQDRNYGYT
>TRBV5-1|TRBJ1-1
ASSLTAGGNTEAF
>TRBV7-9|TRBJ2-2
ASSDAVTPNTGELF
>TRBV10-1|TRBJ1-1
ASANGYEAF